The 23 T cell receptor beta chains below all came from one sample that was sequenced in a study of vaccination and CD4 T cells after COVID-19. The Oncomine TCR Beta short-read assay was applied to DNA of cultured CD4+ T cells. One entry per CDR3 protein results from TCRdb running MiXCR on the PCR reads. The repertoire includes some 20,000 distinct CDR3 sequences, 40% of them detected once, and over 8% sits in the top ten. Antigens of these TCRs are unknown. Treatment described: approximately 9-day PBMC culture with coronavirus spike peptide pools or control peptides (ViraFEST assay). The sample was CD4+ T cells from blood, cultured in vitro, taken after SARS-CoV-2 vaccination. The receptors stem from a human donor who had recovered from COVID-19.

The sample holds a few counts of this clonotype. The genes are TRBV20-1 and TRBJ2-7; the D gene could be TRBD1 or TRBD2 (5 bases each). The CDR3 has 14 residues. Germline V lookup: CDR1 DFQATT, CDR2 SNEGSKA (reference sequence). Trimming removed 3 bases at V and 4 bases at J, with 16 bases between. CDR3 amino acids: CSARSRDQKYEQYF. Here the CDR3 DNA reads TGCAGTGCTAGGTCACGGGACCAAAAGTACGAGCAGTACTTC.

In this sample, this clonotype turned up a few times. The gene calls are TRBV7-2 and TRBJ2-5; no clear D. Germline V gene data show CDR1 as SGHTA and CDR2 as FQGNSA. V lost 3 bases and J lost 2, with 7 bases in between. The CDR3 runs 13 residues. The CDR3 loop reads CASSFSAQETQYF. The CDR3 bases are TGTGCCAGCAGCTTCAGCGCGCAAGAGACCCAGTACTTC.

This clonotype was seen more than once but under ten times. The DNA of the CDR3 is TGTGCCAGCAGCTTAGTAGGGGCCGCTGAAGCTTTCTTT. This gives the protein CASSLVGAAEAFF. V is TRBV7-2 and J is TRBJ1-1; possibly TRBD1 for D (5 bases). Germline V gene data show CDR1 as SGHTA and CDR2 as FQGNSA. The length of the CDR3 is 13 residues. Trimming stripped 1 base from V and 6 bases from J, with 9 bases between.

The chain is built from TRBV28 and TRBJ1-6; D is possibly TRBD1 (6 bases). The CDR3 has 14 amino acids. Germline-derived CDR1 and CDR2 are MDHEN and SYDVKM. Trimming removed 6 bases at V and 9 bases at J, with 15 bases between. CDR3 nucleotides: TGTGCCAGCAGCTTCAGGGGAGTGAGTTCACCCCTCCACTTT. Protein sequence: CASSFRGVSSPLHF.

This clonotype was observed a few times. The chain links TRBV24-1 to TRBJ1-2, with no clear D. Trimming left V 1 base short and J 6 bases short, with 8 bases between. Germline V lookup: CDR1 KGHDR, CDR2 SFDVKD. The CDR3 is 13 amino acids. CDR3 DNA sequence: TGTGCCACCAGTGATTTTTCTGGGGATGGCTACACCTTC. The encoded protein is CATSDFSGDGYTF.

V is TRBV6-8 and J is TRBJ1-2; D unclear. Germline CDR1 and CDR2: MNHGY and SAAAGT. CDR3 length: 17 amino acids. V was trimmed by 7 bases and J by 3 bases, leaving 24 bases between them. The DNA of the CDR3 is TGTGCCAGCACCCTAACGTCGGTAGTAGCCGGGGACTATGGCTACACCTTC. Translating it yields CASTLTSVVAGDYGYTF.

The V call is TRBV7-9, the J call TRBJ2-3, with 8 bases identical to TRBD1. This CDR3 is built from 15 residues. J was trimmed by 4 bases and V by 4 bases; bases with no gene match: 7. From germline, CDR1 is SEHNR and CDR2 FQNEAQ (reference sequence). The CDR3 bases are TGTGCCAGCAGCTCCCTGGACAGGGATTCAGATACGCAGTATTTT. Translated: CASSSLDRDSDTQYF.

This clonotype was observed a few times. At one boundary the junction diverges from the germline segment, which might be a read error. The chain combines TRBV6-1 with TRBJ1-5; 10 nucleotides agree with TRBD1. Germline V gene lookup returns CDR1 MNHNS and CDR2 SASEGT. The CDR3 is made up of 16 amino acids. Written as DNA, the CDR3 is TGTGCCAGCAAAAGTACCGGGACAGGGGTGAATCGGCCCCAGCATTTT. This encodes CASKSTGTGVNRPQHF.

The chain employs TRBV19 and TRBJ2-7; D is undetermined. This CDR3 has 15 amino acids. Germline CDR1 reads LNHDA; CDR2 reads SQIVND (reference sequence). Deletions cut 1 base from V and 5 bases from J, with 15 bases between. The CDR3 reads CASSIGPTSANEQYF. CDR3 nucleotides: TGTGCCAGTAGTATAGGGCCTACCTCCGCCAACGAGCAGTACTTC.

The V call is TRBV11-2, the J call TRBJ2-5; 9 bases line up with TRBD2. The CDR3 sequence is 15 residues long. V dropped 8 bases and J dropped 4; count of bases not matched to a gene: 11. CDR1 is SGHAT and CDR2 is FQNNGV in the germline V gene. CDR3 coding DNA: TGTGCCAGCCGCCGAGCGGGAGGCTCTTTAGAGACCCAGTACTTC. It codes for CASRRAGGSLETQYF.

The table lists this clonotype with a few counts. This sequence joins TRBV6-1 and TRBJ2-6; the match to TRBD1 covers 8 bases. The CDR3 covers 17 residues. Trimming took 6 bases from V and 1 from J; bases not matched to a gene: 8. Germline V gene data show CDR1 as MNHNS and CDR2 as SASEGT. The CDR3 is CASSRDQGASGANVLTF. The CDR3 nucleotides read TGTGCCAGCAGCAGAGATCAGGGGGCGTCTGGGGCCAACGTCCTGACTTTC.

This rearrangement joins TRBV30 to TRBJ2-6, with a possible D match to TRBD1 (6 bases). The ends were cut back, 0 bases at V and 0 bases at J, with 6 bases in the middle. The germline V gene has CDR1 GTSNPN and CDR2 SVGIG (reference sequence). The CDR3 consists of 15 residues. The CDR3 DNA is TGTGCCTGGAGTGTAGGGGGCTCTGGGGCCAACGTCCTGACTTTC. It yields the protein CAWSVGGSGANVLTF.

The sample holds a few counts of this clonotype. This sequence joins TRBV6-1 and TRBJ2-2; 9 bases fit TRBD2. Germline V gene data show CDR1 as MNHNS and CDR2 as SASEGT. With 7 bases clipped from V and 4 bases from J, the junction kept 7 bases outside the gene matches. CDR3 length: 15 residues. CDR3 nucleotides: TGTGCCAGCACCCACCCTAGCGGGACCACCGGGGAGCTGTTTTTT. As protein: CASTHPSGTTGELFF.

This chain links TRBV27 with TRBJ2-6; TRBD1 might be the D (6 bases). Germline CDR1 MNHEY, CDR2 SMNVEV (reference sequence). This CDR3 is 16 amino acids long. The germline V and J ends were trimmed by 5 bases and 0 bases, with 11 bases remaining between them. CDR3 region: CASSGQPSSGANVLTF. The CDR3 DNA is TGTGCCAGCAGTGGACAGCCCTCCTCTGGGGCCAACGTCCTGACTTTC.

V is TRBV7-6 and J is TRBJ1-2; no definite D call. The CDR3 loop spans 12 amino acids. Per the germline V gene, CDR1 is SGHVS and CDR2 is FNYEAQ. Deletions cut 3 bases from V and 6 bases from J, with 8 bases between. The CDR3 spells CASSFRGDGYTF. DNA for the CDR3: TGTGCCAGCAGCTTCCGCGGGGATGGCTACACCTTC.

The chain carries TRBV7-9 and TRBJ1-1, with a possible D match to TRBD1 (6 bases). CDR3 length: 15 residues. Trimming removed 1 base at V and 6 bases at J, with 15 bases between. Germline V gives CDR1 SEHNR, CDR2 FQNEAQ (reference sequence). DNA for the CDR3: TGTGCCAGCAGCTTAGGGAACGGGCCAGGGGCTGAAGCTTTCTTT. This sequence encodes CASSLGNGPGAEAFF.

The J gene is TRBJ1-4, the V gene TRBV7-2, with D possibly matching TRBD1 (6 bases). Germline V lookup: CDR1 SGHTA, CDR2 FQGNSA. V was cut by 0 bases and J by 5 bases, with 10 bases left in between. The CDR3 spans 15 residues. CDR3 sequence reads: CASSLAPRGNEKLFF. In nucleotides, the CDR3 is TGTGCCAGCAGCTTAGCGCCTAGGGGGAATGAAAAACTGTTTTTT.

V usage is TRBV7-9 and J usage is TRBJ2-2; TRBD1 matches at 8 bases. CDR3 length equals 15 residues. Losses at the gene ends were 5 bases for V and 0 bases for J; bases not matched to a gene: 2. Germline V CDR1 and CDR2: SEHNR, FQNEAQ (reference sequence). CDR3 protein: CASSQGASNTGELFF. The DNA for the CDR3 is TGTGCCAGCAGCCAGGGGGCATCGAACACCGGGGAGCTGTTTTTT.

This clonotype came up a few times. The chain's CDR3 is CASSWGQGAYGYTF. CDR3 bases: TGTGCCAGCAGCTGGGGACAGGGGGCTTATGGCTACACCTTC. The V gene is TRBV6-2 or TRBV6-3, the J gene TRBJ1-2; 12 nucleotides agree with TRBD1. The CDR3 has 14 amino acids. Germline CDR1 MNHEY, CDR2 SVGEGT. V lost 6 bases to trimming and J lost 5 bases; unmatched junction nucleotides: 4.

The chain is built from TRBV6-1 and TRBJ1-6; perhaps TRBD1 as D (5 bases). The V end was cut by 2 bases, the J end by 7 bases, with 6 bases between. Germline CDR1 and CDR2: MNHNS and SASEGT. CDR3 length: 13 residues. CDR3 DNA sequence: TGTGCCAGCAGTGAAAAGGGGAATTCACCCCTCCACTTT. Translating it yields CASSEKGNSPLHF.

The V call is TRBV6-2 or TRBV6-3, the J call TRBJ2-1, with TRBD2 matching 8 bases. Germline values: CDR1 MNHEY, CDR2 SVGEGT. The trim removed 5 bases at V and 6 bases at J, leaving 12 bases unmatched. The CDR3 runs to 16 residues. For the CDR3, the DNA is TGTGCCAGCAGTCAACGCCGGGGGGGCCTAGGCAATGAGCAGTTCTTC. Encoded protein: CASSQRRGGLGNEQFF.

This CDR3 is CASSMLAGVDTQYF. The CDR3 coding sequence is TGTGCCAGCAGTATGCTAGCGGGAGTAGATACGCAGTATTTT. This sequence joins TRBV2 and TRBJ2-3, with 10 nucleotides matching TRBD2. Trimming took 5 bases from V and 5 from J; bases not matched to a gene: 4. Germline CDR1 reads SNHLY; CDR2 reads FYNNEI. This CDR3 contains 14 residues.

This sequence joins TRBV2 and TRBJ1-1; D is undetermined. The CDR3 loop spans 13 amino acids. CDR1 is SNHLY and CDR2 is FYNNEI in the germline V gene. With 7 bases removed from V and 2 bases from J, the gap between germline ends came to 11 bases. CDR3 nucleotides: TGTGCCAGCACCGGTTTCTTAAACACTGAAGCTTTCTTT. Amino acids: CASTGFLNTEAFF.